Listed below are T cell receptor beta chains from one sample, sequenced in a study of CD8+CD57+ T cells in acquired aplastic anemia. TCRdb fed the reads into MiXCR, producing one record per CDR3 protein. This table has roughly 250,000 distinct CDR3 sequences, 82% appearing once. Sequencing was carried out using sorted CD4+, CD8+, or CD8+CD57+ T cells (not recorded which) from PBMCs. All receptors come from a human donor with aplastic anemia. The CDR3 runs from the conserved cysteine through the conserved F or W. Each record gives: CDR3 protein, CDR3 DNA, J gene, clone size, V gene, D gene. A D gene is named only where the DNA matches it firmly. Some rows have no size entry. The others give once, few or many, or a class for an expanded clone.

CDR3 protein: CARWDPSTDTQYF
CDR3 DNA: TGTGCCCGCTGGGACCCTAGCACAGATACGCAGTATTTT
J gene: TRBJ2-3
clone size: NA
V gene: TRBV2
D gene: NA

CDR3 protein: CASSFQGSGGSEAFF
CDR3 DNA: TGTGCCAGCAGCTTTCAAGGGAGCGGGGGGAGTGAAGCTTTCTTT
J gene: TRBJ1-1
clone size: NA
V gene: TRBV7-9
D gene: NA

CDR3 protein: CASSLDRALEPQYF
CDR3 DNA: TGTGCCAGCAGCTTGGACAGGGCACTCGAACCGCAGTACTTT
J gene: TRBJ2-3
clone size: NA
V gene: TRBV7-6
D gene: TRBD1

CDR3 protein: CASSLIGGRRDTQYF
CDR3 DNA: TGTGCCAGCAGCTTAATAGGGGGGCGCAGAGATACGCAGTATTTT
J gene: TRBJ2-3
clone size: NA
V gene: TRBV7-8
D gene: NA

CDR3 protein: CASSFERSGGGDDF
CDR3 DNA: TGTGCCAGCAGCTTTGAGAGAAGCGGGGGTGGCGATGATTTT
J gene: TRBJ2-3
clone size: NA
V gene: TRBV7-9
D gene: TRBD2

CDR3 protein: CASSVSGTTQETQYF
CDR3 DNA: TGTGCCAGCAGCGTTTCGGGGACAACCCAAGAGACCCAGTACTTC
J gene: TRBJ2-5
clone size: few
V gene: TRBV9
D gene: NA

CDR3 protein: CASSLAGGPDTHGF
CDR3 DNA: TGTGCCAGCAGCTTAGCGGGAGGTCCGGATACGCACGGTTTT
J gene: TRBJ2-3
clone size: NA
V gene: TRBV7-9
D gene: NA

CDR3 protein: CASSESVSNQPQHF
CDR3 DNA: TGTGCCAGCAGTGAATCAGTTAGCAATCAGCCCCAGCATTTT
J gene: TRBJ1-5
clone size: few
V gene: TRBV10-2
D gene: NA

CDR3 protein: CASSSGTGREAFFF
CDR3 DNA: TGTGCCAGCAGCTCCGGGACAGGGAGAGAAGCTTTCTTTTTC
J gene: TRBJ2-5
clone size: NA
V gene: TRBV7-6
D gene: TRBD1

CDR3 protein: CASSVEWRSSYEQYF
CDR3 DNA: TGTGCCAGCAGCGTAGAGTGGCGGAGCTCCTACGAGCAGTACTTC
J gene: TRBJ2-7
clone size: NA
V gene: TRBV9
D gene: NA

CDR3 protein: CATSSRRGANQPQHF
CDR3 DNA: TGTGCCACCAGCTCGAGACGGGGGGCCAATCAGCCCCAGCATTTT
J gene: TRBJ1-5
clone size: few
V gene: TRBV15
D gene: NA

CDR3 protein: CASSVPPERANF
CDR3 DNA: TGTGCCAGCAGCGTCCCCCCGGAAAGGGCGAATTTT
J gene: TRBJ2-3
clone size: NA
V gene: TRBV9
D gene: NA

CDR3 protein: CASSVVDDIDAFQYF
CDR3 DNA: TGTGCCAGCAGCGTCGTAGACGATATCGACGCTTTCCAGTATTTT
J gene: TRBJ2-3
clone size: NA
V gene: TRBV7-2
D gene: NA

CDR3 protein: CATSRCSGQEPQHF
CDR3 DNA: TGTGCCACCAGCAGATGCAGCGGGCAAGAGCCCCAGCACTTC
J gene: TRBJ1-5
clone size: NA
V gene: TRBV15
D gene: NA

CDR3 protein: CASSPPGDMNTEAFF
CDR3 DNA: TGTGCCAGCAGCCCGCCGGGGGACATGAACACTGAAGCTTTCTTT
J gene: TRBJ1-1
clone size: NA
V gene: TRBV9
D gene: NA

CDR3 protein: CATGDEGTGTEYF
CDR3 DNA: TGTGCCACCGGGGACGAGGGAACAGGTACGGAGTATTTT
J gene: TRBJ2-3
clone size: NA
V gene: TRBV24-1
D gene: NA

CDR3 protein: CASSTSMGSTGELFF
CDR3 DNA: NA
J gene: TRBJ2-2
clone size: NA
V gene: TRBV11-1
D gene: NA

CDR3 protein: CASGVGGTGTQQFF
CDR3 DNA: TGTGCCAGCGGGGTAGGGGGCACAGGCACGCAGCAGTTCTTC
J gene: TRBJ2-1
clone size: NA
V gene: TRBV2
D gene: TRBD1

CDR3 protein: CASALGGMAYNEQFF
CDR3 DNA: TGTGCCAGTGCTTTGGGAGGGATGGCCTACAATGAGCAGTTCTTC
J gene: TRBJ2-1
clone size: few
V gene: TRBV19
D gene: TRBD2

CDR3 protein: CSVVQKGELFF
CDR3 DNA: TGCAGCGTAGTCCAGAAAGGGGAGCTGTTTTTT
J gene: TRBJ2-2
clone size: NA
V gene: TRBV29-1
D gene: NA

CDR3 protein: CASSQGSGTSYEQYF
CDR3 DNA: TGCGCCAGCAGCCAAGGGTCCGGAACCTCCTACGAGCAGTACTTC
J gene: TRBJ2-7
clone size: once
V gene: TRBV4-3
D gene: NA

CDR3 protein: CASSLAGGADYNVLTF
CDR3 DNA: TGTGCCAGCAGCTTGGCGGGTGGCGCCGACTATAACGTCCTGACTTTC
J gene: TRBJ2-6
clone size: NA
V gene: TRBV7-2
D gene: NA

CDR3 protein: CASARTGGADYGYTF
CDR3 DNA: TGTGCCAGCGCTAGGACAGGGGGCGCCGACTATGGCTACACCTTC
J gene: TRBJ1-2
clone size: NA
V gene: TRBV2
D gene: TRBD1

CDR3 protein: CSARGRDKEDTEAFF
CDR3 DNA: TGCAGTGCTAGAGGCAGAGACAAGGAAGACACTGAAGCTTTCTTT
J gene: TRBJ1-1
clone size: NA
V gene: TRBV20-1
D gene: NA

CDR3 protein: CASSIVGGADTQYF
CDR3 DNA: TGTGCCAGTAGCATTGTTGGGGGCGCGGATACGCAGTACTTC
J gene: TRBJ2-7
clone size: NA
V gene: TRBV19
D gene: NA

CDR3 protein: CTVLGGAGNQPQHF
CDR3 DNA: TGTACCGTTCTTGGGGGGGCGGGCAATCAGCCCCAGCATTTT
J gene: TRBJ1-5
clone size: NA
V gene: TRBV7-7
D gene: NA

CDR3 protein: CASSLAGGPGALFF
CDR3 DNA: TGTGCCAGCAGCTTAGCGGGAGGGCCCGGGGCGCTGTTTTTT
J gene: TRBJ2-2
clone size: NA
V gene: TRBV7-8
D gene: TRBD2

CDR3 protein: CASSIASGANDELF
CDR3 DNA: TGTGCCAGTAGTATAGCTAGCGGAGCCAATGATGAGTTGTTC
J gene: TRBJ2-1
clone size: NA
V gene: TRBV19
D gene: TRBD2

CDR3 protein: CASRLAGNIDSFDF
CDR3 DNA: TGTGCCAGCAGATTAGCTGGAAACATCGATTCGTTCGATTTT
J gene: TRBJ2-3
clone size: NA
V gene: TRBV9
D gene: NA

CDR3 protein: CASSLGPPAHNF
CDR3 DNA: TGTGCCAGCAGCTTAGGCCCCCCCGCGCACAATTTT
J gene: TRBJ2-2
clone size: NA
V gene: TRBV7-2
D gene: NA

CDR3 protein: CASSESGEGSSPLHF
CDR3 DNA: TGTGCCAGCAGTGAATCTGGGGAAGGAAGTTCACCCCTCCACTTT
J gene: TRBJ1-6
clone size: NA
V gene: TRBV6-1
D gene: NA

CDR3 protein: CASSPGPNNYGYTF
CDR3 DNA: TGTGCCAGCAGCCCGGGCCCTAATAACTATGGCTACACCTTC
J gene: TRBJ1-2
clone size: once
V gene: TRBV7-3
D gene: NA

CDR3 protein: CATARAGEYNEQFF
CDR3 DNA: TGTGCCACCGCCCGAGCGGGAGAGTACAATGAGCAGTTCTTC
J gene: TRBJ2-1
clone size: NA
V gene: TRBV15
D gene: TRBD2

CDR3 protein: CASSSAESYSWRYF
CDR3 DNA: TGTGCCAGCAGCTCAGCGGAGAGTTACAGCTGGAGATACTTT
J gene: TRBJ2-3
clone size: NA
V gene: TRBV7-9
D gene: NA

CDR3 protein: CASSLAHGPEATQYF
CDR3 DNA: TGTGCCAGCAGCTTAGCCCACGGTCCCGAAGCGACCCAGTACTTC
J gene: TRBJ2-5
clone size: NA
V gene: TRBV7-8
D gene: NA

CDR3 protein: CAWSLGQTYGYTF
CDR3 DNA: TGTGCCTGGAGTCTCGGGCAGACCTATGGCTACACCTTC
J gene: TRBJ1-2
clone size: NA
V gene: TRBV30
D gene: NA

CDR3 protein: CASSFTRALSPLHF
CDR3 DNA: TGTGCCAGCAGCTTTACTAGGGCACTTTCACCCCTCCACTTT
J gene: TRBJ1-6
clone size: NA
V gene: TRBV5-4
D gene: NA

CDR3 protein: CASSPPGGWYTDTQYF
CDR3 DNA: TGTGCCAGCAGCCCACCCGGTGGGTGGTACACAGATACGCAGTATTTT
J gene: TRBJ2-3
clone size: NA
V gene: TRBV14
D gene: NA

CDR3 protein: CASSLASGRGTQYF
CDR3 DNA: TGTGCCAGCAGCTTAGCGTCTGGTCGGGGCACGCAGTATTTT
J gene: TRBJ2-3
clone size: NA
V gene: TRBV7-8
D gene: NA

CDR3 protein: CSVEGSRRRNYGYTF
CDR3 DNA: TGCAGCGTTGAAGGGTCTAGGAGGAGAAACTATGGCTACACCTTC
J gene: TRBJ1-2
clone size: NA
V gene: TRBV29-1
D gene: NA

CDR3 protein: CASSAGLGREQYF
CDR3 DNA: TGTGCCAGCAGCGCGGGACTAGGGCGCGAGCAGTACTTC
J gene: TRBJ2-7
clone size: NA
V gene: TRBV7-6
D gene: TRBD2

CDR3 protein: CASSLERSGKSEDFF
CDR3 DNA: TGTGCCAGCAGCTTAGAAAGAAGCGGGAAGAGCGAAGATTTCTTT
J gene: TRBJ1-1
clone size: NA
V gene: TRBV7-9
D gene: NA

CDR3 protein: CASSPREQTYEQYF
CDR3 DNA: TGTGCCAGTAGTCCCCGAGAACAGACCTACGAGCAGTACTTC
J gene: TRBJ2-7
clone size: NA
V gene: TRBV19
D gene: NA

CDR3 protein: CAGSLAGGPDSF
CDR3 DNA: TGTGCCGGCAGCTTAGCGGGGGGGCCCGATTCCTTC
J gene: TRBJ2-5
clone size: NA
V gene: TRBV7-2
D gene: TRBD2